These 19 T cell receptor beta chains share one sample of origin, sequenced in a study of neurological immune-mediated disorders. Sample time point: technical triplicate 3. TCRdb independently ran MiXCR on the 5' RACE reads; one entry per CDR3 protein. The sample includes over 25,000 distinct CDR3 sequences, 15% to 20% of them seen just once. The sequenced sample consisted of CD4+ T cells from blood. All receptors derive from a female donor with HTLV-1-associated myelopathy (HAM/TSP).

The V call is TRBV7-2, the J call TRBJ2-2; D unclear. This CDR3 contains 14 residues. V dropped 4 bases and J dropped 4 bases, with 10 bases sitting between them. CDR1 SGHTA and CDR2 FQGNSA come from the germline V gene. CDR3 residues: CASSSSYFTGELFF. For the CDR3, the DNA is TGTGCCAGCAGCTCCTCTTACTTCACCGGGGAGCTGTTTTTT.

Regarding this clonotype: One end of the junction varies from germline; a read error may be responsible. J is TRBJ1-2 and V is TRBV5-1; D may be TRBD1 (6 bases). This CDR3 has 14 residues. Germline values: CDR1 SGHRS, CDR2 YFSETQ. CDR3 in DNA: TGTGCCAGCAGCTTAACTACAGGGTGCGGTGGCTACACCTTC. It translates to CASSLTTGCGGYTF. Filled out from reference TRBV5-1 and TRBJ1-2, the complete variable domain reads KAGVTQTPRYLIKTRGQQVTLSCSPISGHRSVSWYQQTPGQGLQFLFEYFSETQRNKGNFPGRFSGRQFSNSRSEMNVSTLELGDSALYLCASSLTTGCGGYTFGSGTRLTVV.

This clonotype was seen many times. The J gene is TRBJ1-3, the V gene TRBV5-6; 9 bases match TRBD1. The CDR3 runs to 16 residues. The V gene end was trimmed by 3 bases and the J gene end by 5 bases; junction bases not matched to a gene: 9. Per the germline V gene, CDR1 is SGHDT and CDR2 is YYEEEE. DNA of the CDR3: TGTGCCAGCAGCTCCCGGGACAGGGTTGTTCGAAACACCATATATTTT. Protein: CASSSRDRVVRNTIYF.

The chain is built from TRBV20-1 and TRBJ2-5; the match to TRBD1 covers 8 bases. Trimming removed 0 bases from V and 7 bases from J; junction bases left unmatched: 7. This CDR3 spans 14 amino acids. CDR1 is DFQATT, CDR2 SNEGSKA, per germline (reference sequence). The CDR3 reads CSAREVGTGGTQYF. DNA of the CDR3: TGCAGTGCTAGAGAGGTTGGGACAGGAGGGACCCAGTACTTC.

This clonotype was counted at least ten times. This chain connects TRBV6-5 to TRBJ1-4, with D perhaps matching TRBD1 (5 bases). The V end was cut by 1 base, the J end by 8 bases, with 8 bases between. This CDR3 region has 13 residues. Germline V gene lookup returns CDR1 MNHEY and CDR2 SVGAGI. CDR3 in amino acids: CASSYYGDEKLFF. The CDR3 DNA sequence: TGTGCCAGCAGTTACTACGGGGACGAAAAACTGTTTTTT.

This clonotype has a count of ten or more. This chain connects TRBV5-1 to TRBJ1-2; D is possibly TRBD1 (6 bases). The CDR3 totals 13 residues. Germline CDR1 and CDR2: SGHRS and YFSETQ. V gave up 5 bases and J gave up 1 base, with 9 bases separating them. The chain's CDR3 is CASRRTDNYGYTF. The CDR3 nucleotides are TGCGCCAGCAGAAGGACAGATAACTATGGCTACACCTTC.

Ten or more counts support this clonotype. The DNA for the CDR3 is TGTGCCAGCAGCCTTCATCGTTGGGTTGCTGAAGCTTTCTTT. It specifies CASSLHRWVAEAFF. V is TRBV21-1 and J is TRBJ1-1. TRBV21-1 is a known pseudogene. The CDR3 has 14 amino acids.

This clonotype was picked up many times. This chain links TRBV19 with TRBJ2-7, with 7 bases fitting TRBD1. Trimming cost V 6 bases and J 4 bases; bases outside gene matches: 12. The germline CDR1 and CDR2 sequences are LNHDA and SQIVND (reference sequence). This CDR3 spans 15 amino acids. CDR3 protein: CASRTQGQLKYEQYF. CDR3 DNA: TGTGCCAGTAGAACCCAGGGACAGTTGAAATACGAGCAGTACTTC.

This clonotype came up many times. The chain uses TRBV25-1 and TRBJ1-2; 7 nucleotides line up with TRBD1. Germline CDR1 is MGHDK and CDR2 is SYGVNS. The J segment lost 5 bases and the V segment lost 10 bases, leaving 10 bases of the junction unmatched. CDR3 length: 13 residues. CDR3 amino acids: CATQMDRTYGYTF. DNA of the CDR3: TGTGCCACCCAAATGGACAGGACATATGGCTACACCTTC.

This clonotype showed up many times. CDR3 sequence: CSAPGLAGYEQYF. Here the CDR3 DNA reads TGCAGTGCCCCGGGACTAGCGGGGTACGAGCAGTACTTC. The rearrangement joins TRBV20-1 to TRBJ2-7, with 13 bases that match TRBD2. Losses at the gene ends were 6 bases for V and 4 bases for J; bases not matched to a gene: 3. The length of the CDR3 is 13 residues. Germline CDR1 and CDR2: DFQATT and SNEGSKA (reference sequence).

By sample fraction, this clonotype is medium-sized (0.01 to 0.1%). V gene TRBV7-2 combines with J gene TRBJ2-3; D call uncertain. This CDR3 is 13 amino acids long. CDR1 and CDR2 (germline): SGHTA, FQGNSA. The V end lost 5 bases, the J end lost 1 base, and 7 bases lay between the germline ends. In nucleotides, the CDR3 is TGTGCCAGCAGCATCCCAGGCACAGATACGCAGTATTTT. This codes for CASSIPGTDTQYF.

This chain connects TRBV5-6 to TRBJ1-1, with D unresolved. The CDR3 sequence is 13 residues long. The V end lost 4 bases, the J end lost 0 bases, and 7 bases lay between the germline ends. Germline CDR1 reads SGHDT; CDR2 reads YYEEEE. The CDR3 coding sequence is TGTGCCAGCAGCGGGGATTTGAACACTGAAGCTTTCTTT. Translated, it gives CASSGDLNTEAFF.

Within the sample, this clonotype is medium-sized (0.01 to 0.1%). CDR3 in amino acids: CASSTGGTQPQHF. CDR3 nucleotide sequence: TGTGCCAGCAGTACCGGGGGTACTCAGCCCCAGCATTTT. The chain employs TRBV6-6 and TRBJ1-5; tentatively, D is TRBD1 (5 bases). CDR1 and CDR2 from the germline V gene are MNHNY and SVGAGI (reference sequence). This CDR3 region has 13 residues. V lost 5 bases and J lost 6, with 11 bases in between.

This clonotype was recorded at least ten times. The V and J genes are TRBV11-3 and TRBJ2-1, with D perhaps matching TRBD1 (6 bases). Germline-derived CDR1 and CDR2 are SGHNT and YENEEA. With 3 bases removed from V and 0 bases from J, the gap between germline ends came to 12 bases. This CDR3 has 16 residues. The DNA of the CDR3 is TGTGCCAGCAGCTTGAGGACAGAGAGCTCCTACAATGAGCAGTTCTTC. Protein product: CASSLRTESSYNEQFF. The full variable domain, in which reference TRBV11-3 and TRBJ2-1 provide the parts outside the CDR3, is EAGVVQSPRYKIIEKKQPVAFWCNPISGHNTLYWYLQNLGQGPELLIRYENEEAVDDSQLPKDRFSAERLKGVDSTLKIQPAELGDSAVYLCASSLRTESSYNEQFFGPGTRLTVL.

This clonotype was counted ten times or more. The chain joins TRBV5-1 to TRBJ2-7; possibly TRBD2 for D (6 bases). The CDR3 runs to 14 residues. From germline, CDR1 is SGHRS and CDR2 YFSETQ. Trimming pared 0 bases from V and 7 bases from J, leaving 14 bases between. The CDR3 nucleotides are TGCGCCAGCAGCTTGGGTCGGGGAGGAGGAGAGCAGTACTTC. Its protein is CASSLGRGGGEQYF.

The chain employs TRBV19 and TRBJ2-2, with D perhaps TRBD1 (6 bases). The germline gives CDR1 LNHDA, CDR2 SQIVND (reference sequence). This CDR3 has 16 amino acids. V lost 2 bases, J lost 0 bases, and 10 bases lay in between. CDR3 residues: CASSILGQTNTGELFF. The CDR3 DNA is TGTGCCAGTAGTATACTCGGACAGACGAACACCGGGGAGCTGTTTTTT.

J is TRBJ2-7 and V is TRBV3-1; 12 positions agree with TRBD2. Germline values: CDR1 LGHDT, CDR2 YNNKEL (reference sequence). This CDR3 has 17 residues. Trimming at V came to 1 base and at J to 3 bases, leaving 7 bases not matched to a gene. The CDR3 region has the DNA TGTGCCAGCAGCCAAGGACTAGCGGGGGCCGGGGACTACGAGCAGTACTTC. Residues: CASSQGLAGAGDYEQYF.

This clonotype was counted many times. The chain has TRBV29-1 and TRBJ1-1, with TRBD1 matching 11 bases. The CDR3 contains 13 residues. Trimming took 8 bases from V and 4 from J; bases not matched to a gene: 6. In germline, CDR1 is SQVTM, CDR2 ANQGSEA. The CDR3: CSLRTGGVTEAFF. The CDR3 DNA sequence: TGCAGCTTAAGGACAGGGGGCGTCACTGAAGCTTTCTTT.

This clonotype was seen repeatedly, ten times or more. The chain combines TRBV28 with TRBJ2-5; no clear D. Trimming removed 4 bases from V and 4 bases from J, with 13 bases in between. The CDR3 has 14 amino acids. Germline lookup yields CDR1 MDHEN and CDR2 SYDVKM. The CDR3 loop is CASSSPGASETQYF. The CDR3 region has the DNA TGTGCCAGCAGTTCCCCCGGAGCTTCAGAGACCCAGTACTTC.